This entry lists 14 T cell receptor beta chains sequenced from one sample in a study of cytomegalovirus exposure and HLA in healthy donors (TCRdb year 2017). The library relied on the immunoSEQ multiplex PCR assay. The multiplex PCR relied on a mix of 60 forward primers for TCR Vbeta segments and 13 reverse primers for TCR Jbeta segments. In TCRdb, the immuneACCESS table is reduced to in-frame sequences with V and J assigned. These tables do not hold every clone; where another copy was compared, an unresolved V gene accounts for under half, and the others remain unexplained. The sample profile shows about 90,000 clones; less than 75% of them were found once. The ten largest make up 5.5% of the sample. Material: PBMCs. Every receptor here comes from a woman aged 30 to 39 in good health and CMV-seropositive.

A few counts support this clone. The rearrangement uses TRBV5-1 and TRBJ2-5, with 10 bases identical to TRBD1. The germline gives CDR1 SGHRS, CDR2 YFSETQ. The length of the CDR3 is 16 residues. The trim removed 4 bases at V and 3 bases at J, leaving 9 bases unmatched. CDR3 sequence (DNA): TGCGCCAGCAGCGTTCTCCCGGGACAGGGGAAAGAGACCCAGTACTTC. Amino acid sequence: CASSVLPGQGKETQYF. Full variable domain (rest looked up from reference TRBV5-1 and TRBJ2-5): KAGVTQTPRYLIKTRGQQVTLSCSPISGHRSVSWYQQTPGQGLQFLFEYFSETQRNKGNFPGRFSGRQFSNSRSEMNVSTLELGDSALYLCASSVLPGQGKETQYFGPGTRLLVL.

This chain connects TRBV28 to TRBJ2-1; TRBD2 matches 12 bases. The ends lost 2 bases at V and 8 bases at J; junction bases unmatched: 7. The germline V gene has CDR1 MDHEN and CDR2 SYDVKM. The CDR3 has 16 amino acids. This chain's CDR3 is CASSLLAGGPLYEQFF. In DNA, the CDR3 is TGTGCCAGCAGTTTACTAGCGGGGGGGCCGTTATATGAGCAGTTCTTC.

The chain uses TRBV4-1 and TRBJ2-5; the match to TRBD2 covers 12 bases. The junction had 12 bases not matched to a gene; V was cut back by 2 bases and J by 5 bases. This CDR3 has 18 residues. Germline V gene data show CDR1 as MGHRA and CDR2 as YSYEKL. CDR3 region: CASSQLAGLAGYGETQYF. The CDR3, as DNA: TGCGCCAGCAGCCAACTCGCTGGACTAGCGGGGTACGGGGAGACCCAGTACTTC.

The chain links TRBV4-3 to TRBJ2-3, with 10 bases fitting TRBD2. V shed 1 base and J 4 bases; nucleotides not matched to a gene: 11. CDR3 length: 18 amino acids. Germline-derived CDR1 and CDR2 are LGHNA and YSLEER. Here the CDR3 DNA reads TGCGCCAGCAGCCAAGGTGGCCCCTTAGCGGGGGGACCAGATACGCAGTATTTT. Amino acids: CASSQGGPLAGGPDTQYF.

The chain carries TRBV28 and TRBJ2-5; 10 bases are shared with TRBD1. V was clipped by 6 bases and J by 5 bases; unmatched bases: 9. CDR3 size: 15 residues. CDR1 is MDHEN, CDR2 SYDVKM, per germline. This CDR3 reads CASRSGTGVMETQYF. In DNA form, the CDR3 reads TGTGCCAGCAGGTCCGGGACAGGGGTTATGGAGACCCAGTACTTC.

The V gene is TRBV6-1, the J gene TRBJ1-2; 10 positions match TRBD1. The CDR3 consists of 13 residues. Germline lookup yields CDR1 MNHNS and CDR2 SASEGT. V shed 4 bases, J shed 7 bases, and the junction held 3 bases outside the gene matches. The CDR3 bases are TGTGCCAGCAGTGGGGACAGGGGTGTTGGCTACACCTTC. Translation: CASSGDRGVGYTF.

The chain combines TRBV7-2 with TRBJ1-5; D is ambiguous. V gave up 2 bases and J gave up 1 base, with 9 bases separating them. The CDR3 runs 15 residues. Germline CDR1 and CDR2: SGHTA and FQGNSA. CDR3 nucleotide sequence: TGTGCCAGCAGCTTAAAACCGGGGAGCAATCAGCCCCAGCATTTT. Protein: CASSLKPGSNQPQHF.

The chain combines TRBV4-3 with TRBJ1-2, with 12 bases that match TRBD1. Germline CDR1 LGHNA, CDR2 YSLEER. V gave up 6 bases and J gave up 0 bases; unmatched junction bases: 5. The CDR3 has 16 residues. The CDR3 is CASRRDRGPTNYGYTF. The CDR3, as DNA: TGCGCCAGCAGAAGGGACAGGGGGCCTACTAACTATGGCTACACCTTC.

This clone was observed a few times. This chain joins TRBV15 and TRBJ2-1; 8 bases align to TRBD1. With 8 bases clipped from V and 0 bases from J, the junction kept 3 bases outside the gene matches. The CDR3 is 14 residues long. Germline V gene data show CDR1 as LNHNV and CDR2 as YYDKDF (reference sequence). As DNA, the CDR3 is TGTGCCACCGCACAGGGGGGCTCCTACAATGAGCAGTTCTTC. This codes for CATAQGGSYNEQFF.

The rearrangement links TRBV28 to TRBJ2-7, with 10 bases matching TRBD1. CDR3 length equals 14 residues. From germline, CDR1 is MDHEN and CDR2 SYDVKM. The V segment lost 5 bases and the J segment 4 bases; nucleotides outside the gene matches: 5. The CDR3 region has the DNA TGTGCCAGCAGTGTCCCGGGACAGGGGTACGAGCAGTACTTC. Protein product: CASSVPGQGYEQYF.

The sample holds a few counts of this clone. CDR3 bases: TGTGCCTGGAGTGTAATGGGGGGTCGAAACACTGAAGCTTTCTTT. Translating gives CAWSVMGGRNTEAFF. V and J are TRBV30 and TRBJ1-1, with D perhaps TRBD1 (5 bases). V lost 0 bases and J lost 2, with 13 bases in between. In germline, CDR1 is GTSNPN, CDR2 SVGIG (reference sequence). The CDR3 is made up of 15 amino acids.

This sequence joins TRBV7-8 and TRBJ1-1; 7 bases line up with TRBD1. This CDR3 spans 16 amino acids. V lost 4 bases to trimming and J lost 8 bases; unmatched junction nucleotides: 16. Germline CDR1 SGHVS, CDR2 FQNEAQ. In nucleotides, the CDR3 is TGTGCCAGCAGCTCAGCAGACAGGGTCCCAAGAGCAGAAGCTTTCTTT. Residues: CASSSADRVPRAEAFF.

This clone was seen a few times. This chain uses TRBV11-1 with TRBJ2-1; 10 nucleotides align to TRBD2. Germline V gene lookup returns CDR1 SGHAT and CDR2 FQDESV (reference sequence). J was trimmed by 7 bases and V by 5 bases; bases with no gene match: 5. This CDR3 contains 14 residues. The CDR3 nucleotides read TGTGCCAGCAGCAGACGACTAGCGGGTAATGAGCAGTTCTTC. Amino acids: CASSRRLAGNEQFF.

V is TRBV6-5 and J is TRBJ2-3; D ambiguous. V gave up 5 bases and J gave up 6 bases, with 12 bases separating them. This CDR3 is 13 amino acids long. Germline V gene sequence: CDR1 MNHEY, CDR2 SVGAGI. This chain's CDR3 is CASSSPVVDTQYF. As DNA, the CDR3 is TGTGCCAGCAGTAGCCCGGTGGTCGATACGCAGTATTTT.